The 8 T cell receptor beta chains below were found in one sample sequenced in a study of blood T cell repertoires in COVID-19. This table comes from immunoSEQ multiplex PCR, and its TCRdb copy is limited to in-frame clones, with some not included. The sample carries 150,000 to 200,000 clones, about 85% recorded once. The source material was peripheral blood. These TCRs come from a man aged 55 to 69 with active or convalescent COVID-19.

This chain uses TRBV12-3 or TRBV12-4 with TRBJ1-2, with 7 bases lining up with TRBD1. Trimming took 1 base from V and 5 from J; bases not matched to a gene: 1. CDR3 length equals 13 residues. CDR3 sequence: CASSLDRGYGYTF. The CDR3 region has the DNA TGTGCCAGCAGTTTAGACAGGGGATATGGCTACACCTTC.

V is TRBV7-3 and J is TRBJ2-3, with a possible D match to TRBD2 (6 bases). V lost 5 bases and J lost 0, with 12 bases in between. Germline-derived CDR1 and CDR2 are SGHTA and FQGTGA. The CDR3 length is 15 residues. The CDR3 DNA is TGTGCCAGCAGCCAGCAAGGGACTAGCACAGATACGCAGTATTTT. Protein sequence: CASSQQGTSTDTQYF. Full variable domain (rest looked up from reference TRBV7-3 and TRBJ2-3): GAGVSQTPSNKVTEKGKYVELRCDPISGHTALYWYRQSLGQGPEFLIYFQGTGAADDSGLPNDRFFAVRPEGSVSTLKIQRTERGDSAVYLCASSQQGTSTDTQYFGPGTRLTVL.

This chain joins TRBV6-4 and TRBJ2-1; D gene unclear. Germline V lookup: CDR1 MRHNA, CDR2 SNTAGT. V dropped 5 bases and J dropped 6 bases, with 11 bases sitting between them. This CDR3 has 13 amino acids. The CDR3 region is CASSSSFGNEQFF. The CDR3 DNA reads as TGTGCCAGCAGTTCCAGTTTTGGCAATGAGCAGTTCTTC.

This clone was seen only a few times. The rearrangement uses TRBV18 and TRBJ1-1; 9 bases are shared with TRBD1. Germline values: CDR1 KGHSH, CDR2 LQKENI. The CDR3 extends over 14 amino acids. Trimming at V came to 4 bases and at J to 6 bases, leaving 6 bases not matched to a gene. CDR3 sequence: CASSRVDRGSEAFF. The CDR3 DNA sequence: TGTGCCAGCTCACGAGTTGACAGGGGGTCTGAAGCTTTCTTT.

The V call is TRBV7-9, the J call TRBJ2-4; TRBD1 agrees at 8 bases. CDR1 and CDR2 from the germline V gene are SEHNR and FQNEAQ (reference sequence). CDR3 length equals 14 residues. Trimming cost V 5 bases and J 8 bases; bases outside gene matches: 8. CDR3 nucleotides: TGTGCCAGCAGCCGGGACAGGCCAAATGACATTCAGTACTTC. Protein: CASSRDRPNDIQYF.

The chain combines TRBV6-6 with TRBJ2-7; maybe TRBD1 (5 bases). With 6 bases removed from V and 0 bases from J, the gap between germline ends came to 12 bases. Germline lookup yields CDR1 MNHNY and CDR2 SVGAGI (reference sequence). There are 14 residues in the CDR3. The CDR3 sequence: CASRAQTDSYEQYF. DNA of the CDR3: TGTGCCAGCAGGGCCCAGACAGACTCCTACGAGCAGTACTTC.

The chain recombines TRBV6-1 with TRBJ1-5, with D possibly matching TRBD1 (5 bases). Germline CDR1 is MNHNS and CDR2 is SASEGT. The ends were cut back, 2 bases at V and 1 base at J, with 12 bases in the middle. This CDR3 contains 16 residues. CDR3: CASSEKGIRSNQPQHF. CDR3 bases: TGTGCCAGCAGTGAAAAGGGGATAAGGAGCAATCAGCCCCAGCATTTT.

The chain carries TRBV20-1 and TRBJ1-6; D ambiguous. Germline V gives CDR1 DFQATT, CDR2 SNEGSKA (reference sequence). Trimming took 3 bases from V and 10 from J, leaving 7 bases between them. This CDR3 region has 11 residues. CDR3: CSASDNSPLHF. The CDR3 DNA follows: TGCAGTGCTAGCGACAACTCACCCCTCCACTTT.